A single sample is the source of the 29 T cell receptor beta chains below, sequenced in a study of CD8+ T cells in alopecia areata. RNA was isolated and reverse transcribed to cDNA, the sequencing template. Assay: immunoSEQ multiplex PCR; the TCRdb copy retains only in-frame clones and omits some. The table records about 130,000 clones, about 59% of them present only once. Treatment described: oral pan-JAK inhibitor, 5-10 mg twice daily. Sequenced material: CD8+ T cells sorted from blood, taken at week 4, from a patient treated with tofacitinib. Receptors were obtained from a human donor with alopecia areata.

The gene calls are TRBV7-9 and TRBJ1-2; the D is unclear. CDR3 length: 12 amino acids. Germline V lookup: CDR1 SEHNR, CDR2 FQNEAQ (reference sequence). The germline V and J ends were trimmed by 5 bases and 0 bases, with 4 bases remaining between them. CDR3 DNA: TGTGCCAGCAGCACAGCTAACTATGGCTACACCTTC. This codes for CASSTANYGYTF.

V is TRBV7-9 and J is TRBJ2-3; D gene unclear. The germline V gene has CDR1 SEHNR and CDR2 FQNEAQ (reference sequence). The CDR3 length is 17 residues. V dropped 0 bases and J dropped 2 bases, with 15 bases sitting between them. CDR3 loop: CASSLAPAGGITDTQYF. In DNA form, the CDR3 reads TGTGCCAGCAGCTTAGCCCCTGCAGGCGGCATCACAGATACGCAGTATTTT.

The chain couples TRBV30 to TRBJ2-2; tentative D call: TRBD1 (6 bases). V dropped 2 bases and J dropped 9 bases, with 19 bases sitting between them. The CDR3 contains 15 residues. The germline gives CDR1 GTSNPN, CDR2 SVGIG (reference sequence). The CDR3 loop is CAWSPGRTAIRELFF. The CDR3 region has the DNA TGTGCCTGGAGTCCCGGAAGGACAGCCATAAGGGAGCTGTTTTTT.

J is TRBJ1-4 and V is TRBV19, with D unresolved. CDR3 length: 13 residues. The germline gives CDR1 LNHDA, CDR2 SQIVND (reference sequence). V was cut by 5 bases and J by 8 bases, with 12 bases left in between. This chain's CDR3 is CASSVDGEEKLFF. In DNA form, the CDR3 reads TGTGCCAGTAGTGTCGATGGGGAAGAAAAACTGTTTTTT.

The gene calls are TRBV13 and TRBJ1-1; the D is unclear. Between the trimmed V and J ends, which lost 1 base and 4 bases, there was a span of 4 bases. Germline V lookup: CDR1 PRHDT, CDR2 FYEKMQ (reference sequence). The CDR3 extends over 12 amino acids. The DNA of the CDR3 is TGTGCCAGCAGCTTAGTGCCCACTGAAGCTTTCTTT. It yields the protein CASSLVPTEAFF.

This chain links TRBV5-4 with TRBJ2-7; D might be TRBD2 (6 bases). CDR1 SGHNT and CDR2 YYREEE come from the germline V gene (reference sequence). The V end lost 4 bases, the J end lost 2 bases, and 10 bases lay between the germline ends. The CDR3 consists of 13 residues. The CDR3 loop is CASSRGSPYEQYF. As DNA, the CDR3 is TGTGCCAGCAGCCGGGGGTCCCCCTACGAGCAGTACTTC.

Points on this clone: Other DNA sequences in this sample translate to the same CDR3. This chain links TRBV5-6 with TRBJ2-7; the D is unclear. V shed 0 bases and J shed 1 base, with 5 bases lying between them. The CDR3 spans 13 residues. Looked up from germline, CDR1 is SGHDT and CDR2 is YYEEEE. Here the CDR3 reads CASSLVGSYEQYF. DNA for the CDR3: TGTGCCAGCAGCTTGGTGGGATCCTACGAGCAGTACTTC.

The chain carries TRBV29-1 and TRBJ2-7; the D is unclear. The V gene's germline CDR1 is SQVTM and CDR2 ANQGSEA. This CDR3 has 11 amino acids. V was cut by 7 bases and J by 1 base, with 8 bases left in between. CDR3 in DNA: TGCAGCGCACTTCAATCCTACGAGCAGTACTTC. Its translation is CSALQSYEQYF.

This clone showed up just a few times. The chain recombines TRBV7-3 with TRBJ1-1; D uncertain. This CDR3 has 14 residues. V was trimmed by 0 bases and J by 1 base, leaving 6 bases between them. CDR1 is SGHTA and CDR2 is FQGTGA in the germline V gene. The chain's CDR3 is CASSLTHKNTEAFF. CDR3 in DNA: TGTGCCAGCAGCTTAACCCACAAGAACACTGAAGCTTTCTTT.

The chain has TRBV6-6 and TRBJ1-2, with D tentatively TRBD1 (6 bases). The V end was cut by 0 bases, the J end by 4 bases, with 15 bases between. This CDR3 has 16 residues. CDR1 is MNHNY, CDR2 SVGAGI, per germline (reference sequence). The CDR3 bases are TGTGCCAGCAGTTACTCGGGGCCAGGGGCGGGCTATGGCTACACCTTC. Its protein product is CASSYSGPGAGYGYTF.

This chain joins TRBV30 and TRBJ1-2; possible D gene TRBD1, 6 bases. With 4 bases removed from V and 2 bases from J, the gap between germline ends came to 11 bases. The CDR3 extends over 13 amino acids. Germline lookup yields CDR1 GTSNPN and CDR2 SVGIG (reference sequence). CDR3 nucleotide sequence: TGTGCCTGGACGCAGGGGAGGAACTATGGCTACACCTTC. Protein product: CAWTQGRNYGYTF.

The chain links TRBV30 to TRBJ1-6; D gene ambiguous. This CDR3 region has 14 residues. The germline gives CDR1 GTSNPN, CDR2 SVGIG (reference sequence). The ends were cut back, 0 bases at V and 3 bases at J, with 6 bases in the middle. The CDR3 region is CAWSVGVYNSPLHF. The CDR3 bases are TGTGCCTGGAGTGTTGGTGTCTATAATTCACCCCTCCACTTT.

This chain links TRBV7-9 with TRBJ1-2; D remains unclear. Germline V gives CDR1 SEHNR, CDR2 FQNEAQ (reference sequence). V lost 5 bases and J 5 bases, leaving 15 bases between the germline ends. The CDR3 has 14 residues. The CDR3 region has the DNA TGTGCCAGCAGCCCGGTTCTCCAAGGGTATGGCTACACCTTC. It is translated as CASSPVLQGYGYTF.

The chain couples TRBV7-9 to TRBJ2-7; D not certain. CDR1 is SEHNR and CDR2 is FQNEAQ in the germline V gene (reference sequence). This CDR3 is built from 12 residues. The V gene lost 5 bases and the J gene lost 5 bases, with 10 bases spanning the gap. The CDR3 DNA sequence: TGTGCCAGCAGCCCCTTTGGGAACGAGCAGTACTTC. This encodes CASSPFGNEQYF. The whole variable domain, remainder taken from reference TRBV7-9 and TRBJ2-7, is DTGVSQNPRHKITKRGQNVTFRCDPISEHNRLYWYRQTLGQGPEFLTYFQNEAQLEKSRLLSDRFSAERPKGSFSTLEIQRTEQGDSAMYLCASSPFGNEQYFGPGTRLTVT.

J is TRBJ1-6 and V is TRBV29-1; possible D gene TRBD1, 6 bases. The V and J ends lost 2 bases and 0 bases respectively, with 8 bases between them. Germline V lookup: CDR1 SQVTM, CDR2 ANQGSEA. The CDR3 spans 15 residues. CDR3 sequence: CSVESGDSYNSPLHF. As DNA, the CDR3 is TGCAGCGTTGAATCAGGGGACTCCTATAATTCACCCCTCCACTTT. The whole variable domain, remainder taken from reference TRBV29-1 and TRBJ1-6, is SAVISQKPSRDICQRGTSLTIQCQVDSQVTMMFWYRQQPGQSLTLIATANQGSEATYESGFVIDKFPISRPNLTFSTLTVSNMSPEDSSIYLCSVESGDSYNSPLHFGNGTRLTVT.

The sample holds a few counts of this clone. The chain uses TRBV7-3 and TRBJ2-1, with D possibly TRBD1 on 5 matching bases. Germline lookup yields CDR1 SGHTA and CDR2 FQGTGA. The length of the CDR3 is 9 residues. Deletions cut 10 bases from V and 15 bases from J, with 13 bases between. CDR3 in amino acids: CAMGQTLFF. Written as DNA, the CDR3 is TGTGCCATGGGGCAGACCCTGTTCTTC. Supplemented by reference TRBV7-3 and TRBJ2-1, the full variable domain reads GAGVSQTPSNKVTEKGKYVELRCDPISGHTALYWYRQSLGQGPEFLIYFQGTGAADDSGLPNDRFFAVRPEGSVSTLKIQRTERGDSAVYLCAMGQTLFFGPGTRLTVL.

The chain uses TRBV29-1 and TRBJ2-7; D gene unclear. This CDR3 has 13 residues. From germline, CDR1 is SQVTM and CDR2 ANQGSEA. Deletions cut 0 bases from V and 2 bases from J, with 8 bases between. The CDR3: CSVEDQVAYEQYF. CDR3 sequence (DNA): TGCAGCGTTGAAGATCAGGTGGCCTACGAGCAGTACTTC.

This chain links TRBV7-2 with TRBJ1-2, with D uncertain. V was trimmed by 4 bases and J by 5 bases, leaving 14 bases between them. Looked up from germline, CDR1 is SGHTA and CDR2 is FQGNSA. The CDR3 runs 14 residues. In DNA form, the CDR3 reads TGTGCCAGCAGCTCCTGGACCACTAGATATGGCTACACCTTC. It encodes CASSSWTTRYGYTF. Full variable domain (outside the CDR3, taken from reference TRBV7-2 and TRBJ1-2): GAGVSQSPSNKVTEKGKDVELRCDPISGHTALYWYRQSLGQGLEFLIYFQGNSAPDKSGLPSDRFSAERTGGSVSTLTIQRTQQEDSAVYLCASSSWTTRYGYTFGSGTRLTVV.

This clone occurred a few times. CDR3 in DNA: TGTGCCAGCAGTTCCCTGACGGGAGCCACAGATACGCAGTATTTT. Translation gives CASSSLTGATDTQYF. The chain couples TRBV11-2 to TRBJ2-3; tentatively, D is TRBD2 (6 bases). V was cut by 6 bases and J by 2 bases, with 15 bases left in between. Germline V lookup: CDR1 SGHAT, CDR2 FQNNGV. The CDR3 consists of 15 residues.

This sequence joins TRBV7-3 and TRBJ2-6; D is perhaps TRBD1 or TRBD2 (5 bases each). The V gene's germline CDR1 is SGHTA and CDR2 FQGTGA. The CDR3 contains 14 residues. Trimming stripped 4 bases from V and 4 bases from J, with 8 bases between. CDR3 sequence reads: CASSWDPGANVLTF. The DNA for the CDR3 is TGTGCCAGCAGCTGGGACCCCGGGGCCAACGTCCTGACTTTC.

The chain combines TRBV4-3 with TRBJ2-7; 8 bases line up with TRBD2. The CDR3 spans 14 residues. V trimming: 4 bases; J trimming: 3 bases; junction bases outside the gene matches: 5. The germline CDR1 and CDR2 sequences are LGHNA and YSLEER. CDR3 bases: TGCGCCAGCAGCCCCGGGACTAGGTACTACGAGCAGTACTTC. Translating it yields CASSPGTRYYEQYF.

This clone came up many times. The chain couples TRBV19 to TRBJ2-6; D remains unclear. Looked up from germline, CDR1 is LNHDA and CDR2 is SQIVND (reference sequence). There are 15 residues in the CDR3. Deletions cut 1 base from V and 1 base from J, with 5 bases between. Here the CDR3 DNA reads TGTGCCAGTAGTATAGTGGAATCTGGGGCCAACGTCCTGACTTTC. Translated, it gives CASSIVESGANVLTF.

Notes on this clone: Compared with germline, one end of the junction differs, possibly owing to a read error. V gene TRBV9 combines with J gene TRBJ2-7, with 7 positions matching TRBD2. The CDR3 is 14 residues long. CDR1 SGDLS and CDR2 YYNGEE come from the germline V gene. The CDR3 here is CASSVGGRDYGQYF. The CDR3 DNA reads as TGTGCCAGCAGCGTAGGGGGGAGGGACTACGGGCAGTACTTC.

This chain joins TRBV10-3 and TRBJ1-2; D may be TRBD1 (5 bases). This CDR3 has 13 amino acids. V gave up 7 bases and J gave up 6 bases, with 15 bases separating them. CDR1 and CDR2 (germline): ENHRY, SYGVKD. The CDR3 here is CAINSGGVDGYTF. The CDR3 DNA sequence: TGTGCCATCAATTCGGGGGGGGTTGATGGCTACACCTTC.

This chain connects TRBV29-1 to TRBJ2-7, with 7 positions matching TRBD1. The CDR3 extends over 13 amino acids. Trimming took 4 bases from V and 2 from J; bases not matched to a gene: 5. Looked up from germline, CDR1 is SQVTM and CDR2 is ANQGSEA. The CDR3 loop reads CSVAWDSAYEQYF. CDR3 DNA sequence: TGCAGCGTTGCGTGGGACAGCGCCTACGAGCAGTACTTC.

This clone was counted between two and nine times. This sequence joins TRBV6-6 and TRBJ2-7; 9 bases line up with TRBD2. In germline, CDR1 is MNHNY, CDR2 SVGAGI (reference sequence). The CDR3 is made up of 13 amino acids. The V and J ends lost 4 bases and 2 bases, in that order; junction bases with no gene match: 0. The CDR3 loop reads CASSLAGAYEQYF. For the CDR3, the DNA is TGTGCCAGCAGTTTAGCGGGGGCCTACGAGCAGTACTTC.

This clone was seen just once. For the CDR3, the DNA is TGTGCCAGCAGAAACGGGGGGGCATTTCAGAATGAGCAGTTCTTC. Protein sequence: CASRNGGAFQNEQFF. The chain carries TRBV6-5 and TRBJ2-1; 8 bases match TRBD2. The CDR3 has 15 residues. Looked up from germline, CDR1 is MNHEY and CDR2 is SVGAGI. The junction had 11 bases not matched to a gene; V was cut back by 6 bases and J by 7 bases.

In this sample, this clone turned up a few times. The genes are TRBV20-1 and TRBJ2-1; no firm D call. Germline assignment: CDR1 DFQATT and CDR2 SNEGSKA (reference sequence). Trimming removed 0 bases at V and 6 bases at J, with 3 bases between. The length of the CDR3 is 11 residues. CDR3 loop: CSAREVNEQFF. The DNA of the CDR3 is TGCAGTGCTAGAGAAGTCAATGAGCAGTTCTTC.

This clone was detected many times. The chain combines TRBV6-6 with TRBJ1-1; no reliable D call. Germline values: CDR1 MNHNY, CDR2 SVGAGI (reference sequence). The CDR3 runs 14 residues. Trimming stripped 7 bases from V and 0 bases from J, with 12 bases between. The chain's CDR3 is CASTLPDMNTEAFF. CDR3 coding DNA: TGTGCCAGCACCCTCCCTGATATGAACACTGAAGCTTTCTTT.